This TCR beta chain was found in a study of blood T cell repertoires in COVID-19. Profiled with immunoSEQ multiplex PCR; TCRdb holds only in-frame clones, not every one. Counted here are 60,000 to 70,000 clones, roughly 80% occurring once; the ten biggest clones make up less than 7%. CDR3 length: 11 residues. Germline V gene data show CDR1 as SEHNR and CDR2 as FQNEAQ (reference sequence). Between the trimmed V and J ends, which lost 2 bases and 7 bases, there was a span of 5 bases. The sequence was collected from a woman between 70 and 85 years old with acute or convalescent COVID-19. This rearrangement joins TRBV7-9 to TRBJ1-2; no clear D gene. Specimen: peripheral blood. This CDR3 is CASSLLAGYTF. For the CDR3, the DNA is TGTGCCAGCAGCTTATTAGCTGGCTACACCTTC.